Each of the 32 T cell receptor beta chains below was sequenced from the same sample in a study of human T cells and chemical hapten exposure (dated by TCRdb to the early 2020s). Library construction relied on RACE. The instrument was a NextSeq 500. The raw public data were reprocessed by TCRdb itself: fastp quality trimming at Q25, MiXCR clonotype calling, in-frame beta chains only. CDR3 protein sequences are deduplicated, and each keeps its most common genes and DNA. The sample table lists about 97,000 distinct CDR3 sequences, 25% to 30% of them with a count of one. About 9.3% of the sample is in the top ten clones. The sample's time point label is to be understood as: patch test 3, about 24 weeks after DPC sensitization. The intended sense of this specimen's treatment or condition label: therapeutic diphenylcyclopropenone sensitization with weekly scalp DPC. This material consisted of whole blood, taken in connection with sensitization to the hapten diphenylcyclopropenone (DPC). These receptors came from a man aged 35-49 years with alopecia areata. Some clones in this sample may be carry-over from other donors' samples.

The V gene is TRBV11-3, the J gene TRBJ1-6; TRBD1 matches 7 bases. V shed 5 bases, J shed 7 bases, and the junction held 2 bases outside the gene matches. CDR3 size: 13 residues. Germline CDR1 is SGHNT and CDR2 is YENEEA. CDR3 nucleotides: TGTGCCAGCAGCCTGGGACAGAATTCACCCCTCCACTTT. It yields the protein CASSLGQNSPLHF.

In the case of this clonotype: Mismatch with germline at one junction end may stem from a read error. The CDR3 coding sequence is TGTGCCAGCGGAACAGGGGGGGGCTATAAGGCAGATGCGCAGTATTTT. Protein sequence: CASGTGGGYKADAQYF. The chain carries TRBV28 and TRBJ2-3, with a tentative D call TRBD1 (8 bases). Germline CDR1 is MDHEN and CDR2 is SYDVKM. The CDR3 runs 16 residues.

The chain joins TRBV6-2 or TRBV6-3 to TRBJ2-3; 10 bases match TRBD2. Trimming cost V 2 bases and J 6 bases; bases outside gene matches: 8. The CDR3 is 16 amino acids. CDR1 is MNHEY, CDR2 SVGEGT, per germline. This CDR3 is CASSYHSGRRGDTQYF. CDR3 nucleotide sequence: TGTGCCAGCAGTTACCATAGCGGGAGGCGAGGGGATACGCAGTATTTT.

The chain recombines TRBV6-2 or TRBV6-3 with TRBJ2-3, with 8 positions matching TRBD2. CDR3 size: 17 residues. Germline assignment: CDR1 MNHEY and CDR2 SVGEGT. V was pared by 0 bases and J by 6 bases, with 11 bases of the junction left unmatched. CDR3 coding DNA: TGTGCCAGCAGTTACTCACCGGCGGGAGGTCCCTGGGATACGCAGTATTTT. Protein sequence: CASSYSPAGGPWDTQYF.

This clonotype was found a few times. J is TRBJ2-7 and V is TRBV5-4; a possible D gene is TRBD1 (6 bases). The CDR3 has 13 amino acids. V was shortened by 4 bases and J by 7 bases, with 15 bases between the two germline ends. Looked up from germline, CDR1 is SGHNT and CDR2 is YYREEE (reference sequence). CDR3: CASSVSSGVEQYF. In DNA, the CDR3 is TGTGCCAGCAGCGTATCCTCAGGGGTAGAGCAGTACTTC.

The chain combines TRBV19 with TRBJ2-5, with 8 bases aligning to TRBD1. This CDR3 has 15 residues. Germline CDR1 reads LNHDA; CDR2 reads SQIVND (reference sequence). V was pared by 1 base and J by 1 base, with 2 bases of the junction left unmatched. The CDR3 bases are TGTGCCAGTAGTATAGGGGACAGGTTCCAAGAGACCCAGTACTTC. This sequence encodes CASSIGDRFQETQYF.

This clonotype was detected a few times. CDR3 nucleotides: TGTGCCAGCAGCTCGGGCCTTCCCTATGGCTACACCTTC. Residues: CASSSGLPYGYTF. This sequence joins TRBV5-4 and TRBJ1-2, with D unresolved. Looked up from germline, CDR1 is SGHNT and CDR2 is YYREEE (reference sequence). The CDR3 sequence is 13 residues long. Between the trimmed V and J ends, which lost 3 bases and 4 bases, there was a span of 10 bases.

This clonotype was counted a few times. The rearrangement uses TRBV6-6 and TRBJ2-3; 7 nucleotides match TRBD2. CDR3 size: 16 residues. Trimming at V came to 5 bases and at J to 0 bases, leaving 8 bases not matched to a gene. From germline, CDR1 is MNHNY and CDR2 SVGAGI (reference sequence). CDR3 in DNA: TGTGCCAGCAGTAAAACTAGCGCCACTAGCACAGATACGCAGTATTTT. It codes for CASSKTSATSTDTQYF.

This clonotype came up a few times. The genes are TRBV12-3 or TRBV12-4 and TRBJ1-3; D not certain. The CDR3 extends over 11 amino acids. Trimming stripped 7 bases from V and 14 bases from J, with 15 bases between. CDR3 residues: CASILRGHLYF. CDR3 DNA sequence: TGTGCCAGCATTTTGAGAGGGCACTTATATTTT.

The rearrangement links TRBV19 to TRBJ2-1; D gene ambiguous. This CDR3 comprises 13 residues. Germline CDR1 reads LNHDA; CDR2 reads SQIVND (reference sequence). The germline V and J ends were trimmed by 6 bases and 0 bases, with 6 bases remaining between them. CDR3 DNA sequence: TGTGCCAGTAGGGTGAGCTCCTACAATGAGCAGTTCTTC. Residues: CASRVSSYNEQFF.

The V call is TRBV9, the J call TRBJ2-1; 13 bases are a match to TRBD2. Germline CDR1 and CDR2: SGDLS and YYNGEE. V lost 4 bases and J lost 7; bases outside the gene matches: 5. The CDR3 sequence is 15 residues long. CDR3 sequence: CASSSGLAGVNEQFF. DNA for the CDR3: TGTGCCAGCAGCTCCGGACTAGCGGGAGTGAATGAGCAGTTCTTC.

This clonotype was seen just once. DNA for the CDR3: TGTGCCAGCAGTTTAGTAGAGACTAGCGGGAGGAAGACCCAGTACTTC. It is translated as CASSLVETSGRKTQYF. The chain couples TRBV28 to TRBJ2-5; 13 positions match TRBD2. Germline V gene lookup returns CDR1 MDHEN and CDR2 SYDVKM. V lost 2 bases, J lost 6 bases, and 6 bases stayed unmatched. The CDR3 spans 16 residues.

The chain uses TRBV20-1 and TRBJ2-3; 7 bases are shared with TRBD1. V gave up 3 bases and J gave up 3 bases; unmatched junction bases: 15. This CDR3 has 17 residues. Germline values: CDR1 DFQATT, CDR2 SNEGSKA (reference sequence). The DNA of the CDR3 is TGCAGTGCTAGCTCACAGGGGATCTTATCATCAACAGATACGCAGTATTTT. Translated: CSASSQGILSSTDTQYF.

There are a few counts of this clonotype. This chain links TRBV7-9 with TRBJ2-3; D may be TRBD1 (5 bases). This CDR3 region has 17 residues. The germline V gene encodes CDR1 SEHNR and CDR2 FQNEAQ (reference sequence). The V end lost 5 bases, the J end lost 0 bases, and 18 bases lay between the germline ends. The CDR3 coding sequence is TGTGCCAGCAGCCCCTCCCCAAGGGGATATAGCACAGATACGCAGTATTTT. Amino acids: CASSPSPRGYSTDTQYF.

There are a few counts of this clonotype. The chain employs TRBV15 and TRBJ2-1, with a weak D call TRBD2 (6 bases). In germline, CDR1 is LNHNV, CDR2 YYDKDF (reference sequence). The CDR3 is made up of 13 amino acids. Deletions cut 5 bases from V and 8 bases from J, with 13 bases between. Written as DNA, the CDR3 is TGTGCCACCAGCGGGAGGACTCTCGATGAGCAGTTCTTC. Encoded protein: CATSGRTLDEQFF.

V is TRBV21-1 and J is TRBJ2-7; the D call of TRBD1 is as the table states it, not checked on the DNA. TRBV21-1 is marked as a pseudogene. The CDR3 sequence is 22 residues long. The chain's CDR3 is CASSKRRGSRDRVFRDTYEQYF. The DNA for the CDR3 is TGTGCCAGCAGCAAAAGGAGAGGAAGTAGGGACAGGGTTTTTCGGGATACCTACGAGCAGTACTTC.

This clonotype was observed a few times. V gene TRBV11-2 combines with J gene TRBJ1-4; no firm D call. The V and J ends lost 7 bases and 15 bases respectively, with 15 bases between them. Germline-derived CDR1 and CDR2 are SGHAT and FQNNGV. The length of the CDR3 is 11 residues. The CDR3 DNA reads TGTGCCAGCACCAACGGGAAACTGTTGTTTTTT. Translation: CASTNGKLLFF.

The J gene is TRBJ1-5, the V gene TRBV27, with 7 positions matching TRBD1. The CDR3 contains 14 residues. Germline values: CDR1 MNHEY, CDR2 SMNVEV (reference sequence). The J segment lost 7 bases and the V segment lost 5 bases, leaving 8 bases of the junction unmatched. The CDR3 sequence is CASSDREGWQPQHF. CDR3 nucleotides: TGTGCCAGCAGTGACAGGGAGGGATGGCAGCCCCAGCATTTT.

The chain couples TRBV15 to TRBJ2-2; 8 positions agree with TRBD1. V lost 2 bases to trimming and J lost 8 bases; unmatched junction nucleotides: 10. The CDR3 is 16 amino acids. CDR1 is LNHNV and CDR2 is YYDKDF in the germline V gene (reference sequence). CDR3 protein: CATSRPGQVNGGELFF. As DNA, the CDR3 is TGTGCCACCAGCAGACCGGGACAGGTCAATGGGGGGGAGCTGTTTTTT.

This clonotype was counted only a few times. This rearrangement joins TRBV12-3 or TRBV12-4 to TRBJ2-7; D ambiguous. The CDR3 is 12 amino acids. The V gene lost 3 bases and the J gene lost 3 bases, with 6 bases spanning the gap. CDR3 in amino acids: CASSFGFYEQYF. The DNA for the CDR3 is TGTGCCAGCAGTTTTGGGTTCTACGAGCAGTACTTC.

CDR3 bases: TGTGCCAGCAGCCAAGCTGGGAGTCAGCCCCAGCATTTT. Protein sequence: CASSQAGSQPQHF. The chain is built from TRBV3-1 and TRBJ1-5; D is unresolved. The germline gives CDR1 LGHDT, CDR2 YNNKEL (reference sequence). Trimming shortened V by 1 base and J by 6 bases, and 7 bases separated the two germline ends. CDR3 size: 13 residues.

The chain employs TRBV3-1 and TRBJ1-1; D gene uncertain. CDR1 is LGHDT, CDR2 YNNKEL, per germline (reference sequence). The CDR3 loop spans 12 amino acids. The V end lost 4 bases, the J end lost 5 bases, and 8 bases lay between the germline ends. The CDR3 protein is CASSRTGTEAFF. In DNA, the CDR3 is TGTGCCAGCAGCCGGACGGGGACTGAAGCTTTCTTT.

This clonotype has only a few counts. This chain links TRBV20-1 with TRBJ1-4; D remains unclear. CDR1 is DFQATT and CDR2 is SNEGSKA in the germline V gene (reference sequence). This CDR3 is built from 15 residues. Deletions cut 5 bases from V and 0 bases from J, with 13 bases between. As DNA, the CDR3 is TGCAGTGCTCCCCGGACGGCAGCAACTAATGAAAAACTGTTTTTT. It yields the protein CSAPRTAATNEKLFF.

The chain carries TRBV28 and TRBJ2-2; D is uncertain. V lost 4 bases and J 2 bases, leaving 8 bases between the germline ends. Germline CDR1 and CDR2: MDHEN and SYDVKM. This CDR3 is built from 14 residues. The chain's CDR3 is CASSSPGNTGELFF. CDR3 sequence (DNA): TGTGCCAGCAGTTCGCCCGGAAACACCGGGGAGCTGTTTTTT.

This clonotype was picked up a small number of times. The chain carries TRBV28 and TRBJ2-1, with a weak D call TRBD1 (6 bases). CDR1 is MDHEN, CDR2 SYDVKM, per germline. This CDR3 is built from 16 residues. Trimming took off 5 bases at V and 6 bases at J, with 20 bases between the two ends. CDR3 DNA sequence: TGTGCCAGCAGTCCCCCGGGCAGGGGAAGCGTCAATGAGCAGTTCTTC. Translated, it gives CASSPPGRGSVNEQFF.

This chain joins TRBV6-2 or TRBV6-3 and TRBJ2-2, with 13 bases that match TRBD2. The germline CDR1 and CDR2 sequences are MNHEY and SVGEGT. The trim removed 6 bases at V and 6 bases at J, leaving 4 bases unmatched. This CDR3 spans 15 amino acids. The CDR3 protein is CASSIGLAGAGELFF. The DNA of the CDR3 is TGTGCCAGCAGCATCGGACTAGCGGGAGCCGGGGAGCTGTTTTTT.

This clonotype has only a few counts. The chain has TRBV6-2 or TRBV6-3 and TRBJ2-5; weak D call: TRBD2 (5 bases). This CDR3 is 13 amino acids long. Looked up from germline, CDR1 is MNHEY and CDR2 is SVGEGT. Trimming shortened V by 8 bases and J by 2 bases, and 12 bases separated the two germline ends. The CDR3 DNA reads as TGTGCCAGCGCGGAGGATACTCAAGAGACCCAGTACTTC. Its translation: CASAEDTQETQYF.

The rearrangement links TRBV5-1 to TRBJ2-3; no reliable D call. This CDR3 is 11 amino acids long. Looked up from germline, CDR1 is SGHRS and CDR2 is YFSETQ. Deletions cut 2 bases from V and 5 bases from J, with 3 bases between. The CDR3 bases are TGCGCCAGCAGCTTCCTAGATACGCAGTATTTT. Translating gives CASSFLDTQYF.

This clonotype was counted only a few times. This chain uses TRBV10-3 with TRBJ2-7, with D tentatively TRBD1 or TRBD2 (5 bases each). V was shortened by 6 bases and J by 5 bases, with 17 bases between the two germline ends. Germline V gene data show CDR1 as ENHRY and CDR2 as SYGVKD. This CDR3 is built from 14 residues. The CDR3 bases are TGTGCCATCAGGACCGGGACGGAGGAGGACGAGCAGTACTTC. Its protein is CAIRTGTEEDEQYF.

The chain employs TRBV7-9 and TRBJ1-4; D gene unclear. V lost 2 bases and J lost 0, with 16 bases in between. The V gene's germline CDR1 is SEHNR and CDR2 FQNEAQ (reference sequence). This CDR3 comprises 18 residues. CDR3 sequence reads: CASSLLHNTVATNEKLFF. The DNA for the CDR3 is TGTGCCAGCAGCTTACTCCACAATACAGTTGCAACTAATGAAAAACTGTTTTTT.

This clonotype came up a few times. This rearrangement joins TRBV6-1 to TRBJ1-6; 7 nucleotides agree with TRBD1. The CDR3 is 15 amino acids. Germline lookup yields CDR1 MNHNS and CDR2 SASEGT. J was trimmed by 7 bases and V by 6 bases; bases with no gene match: 9. This CDR3 reads CASRRPGQLNSPLHF. For the CDR3, the DNA is TGTGCCAGCAGACGACCGGGACAGCTAAATTCACCCCTCCACTTT.

This chain joins TRBV5-1 and TRBJ2-3; D unclear. Germline values: CDR1 SGHRS, CDR2 YFSETQ. V dropped 6 bases and J dropped 6 bases, with 8 bases sitting between them. The CDR3 has 11 amino acids. The CDR3 is CASINRDTQYF. CDR3 DNA sequence: TGCGCCAGCATTAATCGGGATACGCAGTATTTT.